These 27 T cell receptor beta chains were all obtained from the same sample, sequenced in a study of blood T cells in healthy people across ages (dated by TCRdb to the mid-2010s). Library method: 5' RACE. The listed sequencing device is Illumina HiSeq 2500. A second PCR of roughly 7 to 11 cycles was performed with a sample-barcoded 5' primer and a J-beta primer mix. The public reads were run again by TCRdb, first through fastp at Q25 and then through MiXCR, and only productive beta chains were kept. Entries are consolidated by CDR3 protein sequence, retaining the most common genes and DNA. Across this sample there are about 1.4 million distinct CDR3 sequences, with approximately 59% seen only once. Approximately 7% of the sample is in the top ten clones. The sequenced material came from blood. The receptors were sampled from a man in his late teens or twenties in good health.

Notes on this clonotype: This clone may be a read error of a much larger clone one base away. The chain recombines TRBV12-3 or TRBV12-4 with TRBJ2-3; D gene unclear. V was pared by 5 bases and J by 2 bases, with 14 bases between. The CDR3 totals 15 residues. The CDR3 loop is CASSRLSNFTDTQYF. The CDR3 region has the DNA TGTGCCAGCAGTAGACTCTCCAACTTCACAGATACGCAGTATTTT.

The rearrangement links TRBV6-1 to TRBJ2-7, with D possibly TRBD1 on 6 matching bases. The DNA end lines up better with TRBJ2-5; the J call may be wrong. Germline CDR1 is MNHNS and CDR2 is SASEGT. The CDR3 has 12 amino acids. CDR3 residues: CASKETGETQYF. The CDR3 DNA sequence: TGTGCCAGCAAAGAGACAGGAGAGACCCAGTACTTC.

The chain carries TRBV6-2 or TRBV6-3 and TRBJ2-1; 14 bases line up with TRBD2. The CDR3 spans 18 residues. The V segment lost 0 bases and the J segment 8 bases; nucleotides outside the gene matches: 9. Germline V CDR1 and CDR2: MNHEY, SVGEGT. The CDR3 sequence is CASSYSIGTSGSGYEQFF. In DNA, the CDR3 is TGTGCCAGCAGTTACTCGATCGGGACTAGCGGGAGCGGGTATGAGCAGTTCTTC.

This clonotype has only one observation. The chain employs TRBV5-1 and TRBJ2-3, with 7 bases fitting TRBD1. J was trimmed by 3 bases and V by 4 bases; bases with no gene match: 5. CDR1 and CDR2 from the germline V gene are SGHRS and YFSETQ. CDR3 size: 14 residues. The CDR3: CASSVGQQTDTQYF. DNA for the CDR3: TGCGCCAGCAGCGTGGGACAGCAAACAGATACGCAGTATTTT. Looking up the rest from reference TRBV5-1 and TRBJ2-3 gives the full variable domain: KAGVTQTPRYLIKTRGQQVTLSCSPISGHRSVSWYQQTPGQGLQFLFEYFSETQRNKGNFPGRFSGRQFSNSRSEMNVSTLELGDSALYLCASSVGQQTDTQYFGPGTRLTVL.

This chain uses TRBV4-1 with TRBJ1-5, with D unresolved. CDR3 length equals 14 residues. From germline, CDR1 is MGHRA and CDR2 YSYEKL. The V end was cut by 0 bases, the J end by 4 bases, with 7 bases between. The CDR3 loop reads CASSQDRWNQPQHF. DNA for the CDR3: TGCGCCAGCAGCCAAGATCGGTGGAATCAGCCCCAGCATTTT.

The chain employs TRBV4-3 and TRBJ2-7; TRBD2 matches 8 bases. The CDR3 totals 16 residues. V dropped 5 bases and J dropped 2; count of bases not matched to a gene: 11. CDR1 and CDR2 (germline): LGHNA, YSLEER. The CDR3 DNA follows: TGCGCCAGCAGCTTTCGTCCAGCGGGGGTAACCTACGAGCAGTACTTC. This sequence encodes CASSFRPAGVTYEQYF.

Worth noting for this clonotype: One end of the junction varies from germline; a read error may be responsible. J is TRBJ2-1 and V is TRBV4-1; 10 nucleotides match TRBD2. This CDR3 spans 15 amino acids. Germline V gene lookup returns CDR1 MGHRA and CDR2 YSYEKL. The CDR3 loop reads CASSQLAGAYNGQFF. The CDR3 DNA follows: TGCGCCAGCAGCCAACTAGCGGGAGCCTACAATGGGCAGTTCTTC.

The chain carries TRBV4-1 and TRBJ1-4; D remains unclear. V lost 1 base to trimming and J lost 15 bases, with 15 bases between them. The germline V gene has CDR1 MGHRA and CDR2 YSYEKL. CDR3 size: 13 residues. In DNA form, the CDR3 reads TGCGCCAGCAGCCAAGGGGGTGTGGGGAAAATGTTTTTT. Protein sequence: CASSQGGVGKMFF.

J is TRBJ2-3 and V is TRBV7-2; D may be TRBD2 (8 bases). Germline CDR1 and CDR2: SGHTA and FQGNSA. V was cut by 5 bases and J by 4 bases, with 16 bases left in between. CDR3 length: 15 residues. DNA for the CDR3: TGTGCCAGCAGCCCTCAGGGGGGACTAGCAGATACGCAGTATTTT. It yields the protein CASSPQGGLADTQYF.

V and J are TRBV6-5 and TRBJ2-1, with a weak D call TRBD1 (6 bases). The germline CDR1 and CDR2 sequences are MNHEY and SVGAGI. The V end was cut by 2 bases, the J end by 9 bases, with 11 bases between. The CDR3 runs 13 residues. CDR3 residues: CASSYVTGGEQFF. DNA for the CDR3: TGTGCCAGCAGTTACGTGACAGGTGGTGAGCAGTTCTTC.

A remark on this clonotype: A much more abundant neighbour one base away suggests this may be a read error. The chain recombines TRBV20-1 with TRBJ2-5; D gene ambiguous. V gave up 5 bases and J gave up 12 bases, with 7 bases separating them. The CDR3 extends over 8 amino acids. Looked up from germline, CDR1 is DFQATT and CDR2 is SNEGSKA (reference sequence). For the CDR3, the DNA is TGCAGTGCTTCAGTGGAGTACTTC. It is translated as CSASVEYF.

The chain has TRBV6-6 and TRBJ2-5; weak D call: TRBD2 (5 bases). Trimming took 6 bases from V and 1 from J, leaving 9 bases between them. This CDR3 has 13 amino acids. CDR1 MNHNY and CDR2 SVGAGI come from the germline V gene (reference sequence). The CDR3 loop reads CASRDSPQETQYF. CDR3 nucleotide sequence: TGTGCCAGCAGGGACTCGCCCCAAGAGACCCAGTACTTC.

In DNA form, the CDR3 reads TGTGCCAGCAGTTACCGCCAGGGGATGGTGAAGGAGCAGTACTTC. Translating it yields CASSYRQGMVKEQYF. V gene TRBV6-5 combines with J gene TRBJ2-5; a possible D gene is TRBD1 (6 bases). Between the trimmed V and J ends, which lost 2 bases and 11 bases, there was a span of 21 bases. CDR3 length equals 15 residues. CDR1 and CDR2 from the germline V gene are MNHEY and SVGAGI.

This clonotype came up a few times. The V gene is TRBV29-1, the J gene TRBJ2-2, with D hard to call. There are 14 residues in the CDR3. The ends were cut back, 7 bases at V and 2 bases at J, with 14 bases in the middle. Germline V gene sequence: CDR1 SQVTM, CDR2 ANQGSEA. CDR3 loop: CSACETGNTGELFF. The CDR3 DNA is TGCAGCGCTTGTGAGACGGGCAACACCGGGGAGCTGTTTTTT.

The chain employs TRBV3-1 and TRBJ2-6, with D unclear. Deletions cut 2 bases from V and 3 bases from J, with 14 bases between. The CDR3 is 17 amino acids. Per the germline V gene, CDR1 is LGHDT and CDR2 is YNNKEL (reference sequence). CDR3 coding DNA: TGTGCCAGCAGCCAACGAGGTAGGGTTAGTGGGGCCAACGTCCTGACTTTC. Translating gives CASSQRGRVSGANVLTF.

This clonotype was observed a handful of times. The chain uses TRBV4-3 and TRBJ1-6; D remains unclear. Trimming removed 0 bases from V and 10 bases from J, with 7 bases in between. Germline CDR1 is LGHNA and CDR2 is YSLEER. The CDR3 covers 13 residues. The DNA of the CDR3 is TGCGCCAGCAGCCAAGAAGGCGTCTCACCCCTCCACTTT. Amino acids: CASSQEGVSPLHF.

The rearrangement links TRBV5-1 to TRBJ2-2, with a tentative D call TRBD1 (5 bases). The germline gives CDR1 SGHRS, CDR2 YFSETQ. This CDR3 is 16 amino acids long. Trimming shortened V by 1 base and J by 1 base, and 11 bases separated the two germline ends. CDR3 bases: TGCGCCAGCAGCTTGCCGTTAGGGGTGAACACCGGGGAGCTGTTTTTT. Its translation is CASSLPLGVNTGELFF.

CDR3 nucleotides: TGCGGGGTTAGGGTCGGATCCTACGAGCAGTACTTC. Protein sequence: CGVRVGSYEQYF. The chain combines TRBV29-1 with TRBJ2-5, with D uncertain. The J call is in doubt because the DNA end fits TRBJ2-7 better. CDR3 length: 12 amino acids. Germline V gene data show CDR1 as SQVTM and CDR2 as ANQGSEA.

The chain carries TRBV27 and TRBJ2-3, with a weak D call TRBD2 (6 bases). V was clipped by 5 bases and J by 6 bases, with 15 bases between them. Germline-derived CDR1 and CDR2 are MNHEY and SMNVEV (reference sequence). CDR3 length equals 14 residues. CDR3 amino acids: CASSTGLAYDTQYF. CDR3 nucleotides: TGTGCCAGCAGTACGGGACTCGCCTATGATACGCAGTATTTT.

This clonotype came up a few times. This chain links TRBV27 with TRBJ1-4; 7 bases are shared with TRBD1. The CDR3 consists of 13 residues. V trimming: 5 bases; J trimming: 8 bases; junction bases outside the gene matches: 5. CDR1 is MNHEY, CDR2 SMNVEV, per germline (reference sequence). The CDR3: CASSQGTEEKLFF. The CDR3 DNA sequence: TGTGCCAGCAGTCAAGGGACAGAAGAAAAACTGTTTTTT.

The V call is TRBV25-1, the J call TRBJ2-5; tentative D call: TRBD1 (6 bases). V was clipped by 5 bases and J by 5 bases, with 15 bases between them. The CDR3 consists of 14 residues. Germline CDR1 reads MGHDK; CDR2 reads SYGVNS. The CDR3 sequence is CASSITTGYETQYF. As DNA, the CDR3 is TGTGCCAGCAGTATCACGACAGGATATGAGACCCAGTACTTC.

This clonotype was detected a few times. The chain carries TRBV29-1 and TRBJ1-4; maybe TRBD1 (6 bases). This CDR3 has 15 residues. Germline V gives CDR1 SQVTM, CDR2 ANQGSEA. Trimming took off 7 bases at V and 7 bases at J, with 22 bases between the two ends. CDR3 in amino acids: CSAQPGGGRGEKLFF. CDR3 nucleotides: TGCAGCGCCCAACCTGGGGGGGGGCGCGGTGAAAAACTGTTTTTT.

DNA of the CDR3: TGTGCCAGCAGCGAGACAGGGGGAATCGCCAAAAACATTCAGTACTTC. Protein: CASSETGGIAKNIQYF. V gene TRBV2 combines with J gene TRBJ2-4; 9 nucleotides agree with TRBD1. CDR1 is SNHLY and CDR2 is FYNNEI in the germline V gene. With 6 bases clipped from V and 1 base from J, the junction kept 7 bases outside the gene matches. This CDR3 region has 16 residues.

This clonotype was seen a handful of times. This chain links TRBV20-1 with TRBJ1-2, with 9 bases lining up with TRBD1. CDR1 and CDR2 (germline): DFQATT, SNEGSKA (reference sequence). V lost 6 bases to trimming and J lost 2 bases; unmatched junction nucleotides: 13. This CDR3 comprises 16 residues. CDR3 in amino acids: CSAPQPGQGANYGYTF. CDR3 nucleotides: TGCAGTGCCCCACAACCGGGACAGGGAGCCAACTATGGCTACACCTTC.

V gene TRBV7-2 combines with J gene TRBJ2-4; the D gene is possibly TRBD2 (7 bases). There are 15 residues in the CDR3. V was clipped by 7 bases and J by 0 bases, with 13 bases between them. Germline lookup yields CDR1 SGHTA and CDR2 FQGNSA. CDR3 residues: CASKGGMLAKNIQYF. DNA for the CDR3: TGTGCCAGCAAGGGGGGGATGCTAGCCAAAAACATTCAGTACTTC.

CDR3: CATSRDLAANYGYTF. CDR3 bases: TGTGCCACCAGCAGAGATCTGGCAGCTAACTATGGCTACACCTTC. V usage is TRBV15 and J usage is TRBJ1-2; D unresolved. Germline CDR1 and CDR2: LNHNV and YYDKDF (reference sequence). Trimming took off 0 bases at V and 0 bases at J, with 8 bases between the two ends. The CDR3 loop spans 15 amino acids.

The V gene is TRBV10-3, the J gene TRBJ1-2, with D maybe TRBD1 (6 bases). Germline V lookup: CDR1 ENHRY, CDR2 SYGVKD. This CDR3 region has 15 residues. The ends were cut back, 5 bases at V and 6 bases at J, with 19 bases in the middle. The CDR3 region is CAISQAGDVPNGYTF. In nucleotides, the CDR3 is TGTGCCATCAGTCAGGCAGGGGACGTACCCAATGGCTACACCTTC.